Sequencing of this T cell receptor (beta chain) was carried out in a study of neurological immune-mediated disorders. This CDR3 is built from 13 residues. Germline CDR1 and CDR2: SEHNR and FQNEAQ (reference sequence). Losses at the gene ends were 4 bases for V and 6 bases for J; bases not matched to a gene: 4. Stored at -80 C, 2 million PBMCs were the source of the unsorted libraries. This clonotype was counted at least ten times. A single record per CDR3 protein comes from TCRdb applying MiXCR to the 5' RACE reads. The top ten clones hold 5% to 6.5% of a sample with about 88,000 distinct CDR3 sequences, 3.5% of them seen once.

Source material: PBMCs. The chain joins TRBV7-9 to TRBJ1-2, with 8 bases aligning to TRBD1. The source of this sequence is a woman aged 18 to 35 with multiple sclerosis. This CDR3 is CASSSDRGDGYTF. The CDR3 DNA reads TGTGCCAGCAGCTCCGACAGGGGCGATGGCTACACCTTC.